This paragraph covers one T cell receptor (beta chain) sequence. There is no known antigen for this receptor. Base qualities are not recorded, but no much larger clone differs from it by a single base. The data were obtained in a study of CD8 T cells in Susac syndrome (dated by TCRdb to between 2018 and 2020). For the study in its entirety: Whether CD8+ T cell activation and differentiation in Susac syndrome was antigen driven was tested using repertoire sequencing.

RNA was extracted using the RNeasy kit, and about 0.5 to 1 ug of the RNA was reverse transcribed with random hexamers. The immunoSEQ multiplex PCR assay, covering 54 Vbeta and 13 Jbeta segments, was used to amplify TCR beta CDR3 regions. PCR amplification bias was corrected by using a synthetic template baseline for primer optimization and computational correction. The study's processing was this. Reads were annotated to V, D and J genes according to IMGT and were analyzed with immunoSEQ Analyzer, with only productive sequences retained. Clonality was computed as one minus Shannon entropy normalized by log2 of the number of productive unique sequences. For each patient and control, public and private clones were evaluated among the 100 most prevalent clones. Susac-specific clones were defined as absent from healthy and MS cohorts, 850 to 1,300 published viral clones and other ImmuneACCESS disease sequences. TCRdb took the public reads, trimmed them with fastp at Q25, ran MiXCR for clone calling and kept in-frame beta chains. Each CDR3 protein gets just one entry, which takes the most common genes and DNA from the rows behind it. The authors' filters were not applied to this entry. In this sample the table shows 110,000 or so distinct CDR3 sequences, 80% to 95% of which occur a single time. The ten largest clones capture approximately 0.13% of the sample.

After removal of 6 bases from V and 0 bases from J, the junction retains 2 bases not matched to a gene. From its cysteine to its phenylalanine, the CDR3 spans 14 amino acids. The DNA shown is the 42-base CDR3, in frame from base 1. From a lookup of the germline V gene, CDR1 and CDR2 are SGHTA and FQGNSA. Findings and caveats that apply to the study as a whole: The study acknowledged that relatively few individuals were included in the TCR sequencing and HLA analysis.

Peripheral blood CD8+ and CD4+ T cells from healthy donors, Susac syndrome patients and multiple sclerosis patients were profiled by high-throughput TCR beta sequencing. The healthy donors served as controls matched for age and sex. CD8+ TEMRA cells were enriched by FACS, while bulk CD8+ and CD4+ T cells were purified by magnetic negative isolation. Blood was drawn into EDTA tubes, processed within 24 hours, and PBMCs were isolated by density gradient centrifugation. PBMCs intended for TCR sequencing were cryopreserved in liquid nitrogen and thawed later in a water bath at 37 degrees C. A purity of at least 90% was achieved for sorted or isolated CD4+, CD8+ and CD8+ TEMRA cells.

The rearrangement joined TRBV7-2 to TRBJ2-3; 8 central bases correspond to TRBD1. Specimen: CD4+ T cells from PBMCs. This clonotype was obtained from a human donor in good health. The sequence in DNA is TGTGCCAGCAGTGGACAGGGAAGCACAGATACGCAGTATTTT. Its protein is CASSGQGSTDTQYF.